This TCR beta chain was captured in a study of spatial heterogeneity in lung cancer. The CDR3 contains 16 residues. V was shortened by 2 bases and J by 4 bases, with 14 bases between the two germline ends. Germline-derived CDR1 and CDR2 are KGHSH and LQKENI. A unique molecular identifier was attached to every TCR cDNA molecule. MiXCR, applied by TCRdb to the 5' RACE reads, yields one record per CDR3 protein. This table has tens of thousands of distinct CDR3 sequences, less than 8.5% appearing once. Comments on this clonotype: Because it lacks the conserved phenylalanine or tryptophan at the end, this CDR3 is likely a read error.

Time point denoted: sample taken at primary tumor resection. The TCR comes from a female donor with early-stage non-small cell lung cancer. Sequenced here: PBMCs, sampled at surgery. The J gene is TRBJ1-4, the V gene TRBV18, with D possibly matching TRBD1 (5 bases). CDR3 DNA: TGTGCCAGCTCACCAGGCTCCCGGGGCGATAATGAAAAACTGTTTCTT. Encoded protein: CASSPGSRGDNEKLFL.